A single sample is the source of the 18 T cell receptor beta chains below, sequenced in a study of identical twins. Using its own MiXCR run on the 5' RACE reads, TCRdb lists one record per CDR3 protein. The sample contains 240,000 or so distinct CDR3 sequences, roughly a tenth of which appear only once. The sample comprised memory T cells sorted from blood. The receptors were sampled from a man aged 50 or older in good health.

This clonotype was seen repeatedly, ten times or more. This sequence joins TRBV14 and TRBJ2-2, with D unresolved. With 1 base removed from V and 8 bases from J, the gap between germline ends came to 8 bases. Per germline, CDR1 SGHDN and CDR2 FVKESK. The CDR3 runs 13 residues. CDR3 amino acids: CASSQAPWGELFF. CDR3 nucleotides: TGTGCCAGCAGCCAAGCCCCATGGGGGGAGCTGTTTTTT.

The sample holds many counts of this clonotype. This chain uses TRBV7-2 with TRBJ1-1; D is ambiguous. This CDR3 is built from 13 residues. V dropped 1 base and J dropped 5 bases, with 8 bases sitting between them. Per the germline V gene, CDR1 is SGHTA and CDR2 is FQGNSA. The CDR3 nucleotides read TGTGCCAGCAGCTTAGGTTATGGAACTGAAGCTTTCTTT. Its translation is CASSLGYGTEAFF.

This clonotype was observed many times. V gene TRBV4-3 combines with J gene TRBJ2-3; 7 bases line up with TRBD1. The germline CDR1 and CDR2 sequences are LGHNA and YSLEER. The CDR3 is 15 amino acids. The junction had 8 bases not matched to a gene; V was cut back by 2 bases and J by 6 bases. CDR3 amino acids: CASSQRDRPHDTQYF. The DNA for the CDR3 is TGCGCCAGCAGCCAACGGGACAGACCACACGATACGCAGTATTTT.

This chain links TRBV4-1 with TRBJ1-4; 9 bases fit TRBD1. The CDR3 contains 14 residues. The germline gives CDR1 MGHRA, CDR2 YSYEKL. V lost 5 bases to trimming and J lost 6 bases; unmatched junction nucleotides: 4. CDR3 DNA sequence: TGCGCCAGCAGCGCCGGGACAGGGTATGAAAAACTGTTTTTT. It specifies CASSAGTGYEKLFF.

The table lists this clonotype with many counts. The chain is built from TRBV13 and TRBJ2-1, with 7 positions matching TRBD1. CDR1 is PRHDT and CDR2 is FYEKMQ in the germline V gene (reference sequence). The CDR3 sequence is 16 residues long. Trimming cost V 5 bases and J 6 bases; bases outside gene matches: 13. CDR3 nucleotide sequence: TGTGCCAGCAGCGCGTACGGGACAGCCCTCCCCAATGAGCAGTTCTTC. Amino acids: CASSAYGTALPNEQFF.

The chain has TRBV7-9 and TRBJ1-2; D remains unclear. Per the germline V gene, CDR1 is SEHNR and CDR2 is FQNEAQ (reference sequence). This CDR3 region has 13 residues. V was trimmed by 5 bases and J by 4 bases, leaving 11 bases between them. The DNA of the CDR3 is TGTGCCAGCAGCCCGGAGGTAGCCTATGGCTACACCTTC. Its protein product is CASSPEVAYGYTF.

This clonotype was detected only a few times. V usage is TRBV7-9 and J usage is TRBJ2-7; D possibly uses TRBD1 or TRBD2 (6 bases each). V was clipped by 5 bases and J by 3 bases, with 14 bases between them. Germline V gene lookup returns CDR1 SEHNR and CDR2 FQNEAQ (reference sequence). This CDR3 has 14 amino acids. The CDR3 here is CASSPGGDIYEQYF. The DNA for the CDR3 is TGTGCCAGCAGCCCCGGGGGCGATATCTACGAGCAGTACTTC.

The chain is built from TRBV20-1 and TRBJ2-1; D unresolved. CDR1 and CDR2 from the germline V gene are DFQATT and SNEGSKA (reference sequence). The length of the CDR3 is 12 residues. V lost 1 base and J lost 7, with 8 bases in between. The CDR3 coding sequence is TGCAGTGCTAGAGCGGGTCAGAATGAGCAGTTCTTC. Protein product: CSARAGQNEQFF.

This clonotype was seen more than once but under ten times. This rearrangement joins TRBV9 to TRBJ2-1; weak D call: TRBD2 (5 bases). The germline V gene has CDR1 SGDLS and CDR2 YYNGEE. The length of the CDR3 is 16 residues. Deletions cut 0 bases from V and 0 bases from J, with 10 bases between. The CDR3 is CASSVGERSSYNEQFF. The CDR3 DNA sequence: TGTGCCAGCAGCGTAGGGGAGCGCAGCTCCTACAATGAGCAGTTCTTC.

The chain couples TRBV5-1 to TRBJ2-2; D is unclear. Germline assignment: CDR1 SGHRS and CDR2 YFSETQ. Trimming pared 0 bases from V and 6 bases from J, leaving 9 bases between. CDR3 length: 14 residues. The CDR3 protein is CASSLAYRSGELFF. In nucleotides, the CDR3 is TGCGCCAGCAGCTTGGCCTATCGTTCCGGGGAGCTGTTTTTT. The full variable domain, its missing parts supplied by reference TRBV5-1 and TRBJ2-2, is KAGVTQTPRYLIKTRGQQVTLSCSPISGHRSVSWYQQTPGQGLQFLFEYFSETQRNKGNFPGRFSGRQFSNSRSEMNVSTLELGDSALYLCASSLAYRSGELFFGEGSRLTVL.

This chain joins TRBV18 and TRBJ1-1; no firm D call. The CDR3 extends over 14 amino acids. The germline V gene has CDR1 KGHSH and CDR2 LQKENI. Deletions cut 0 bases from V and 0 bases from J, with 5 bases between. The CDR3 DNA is TGTGCCAGCTCACCACCCACAGTGAACACTGAAGCTTTCTTT. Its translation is CASSPPTVNTEAFF.

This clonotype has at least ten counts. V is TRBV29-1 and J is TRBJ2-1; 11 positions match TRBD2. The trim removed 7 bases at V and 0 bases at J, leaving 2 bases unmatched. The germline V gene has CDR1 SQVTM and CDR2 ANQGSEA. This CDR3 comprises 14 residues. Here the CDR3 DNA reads TGCAGCGGACTAGCGGGGAGCTCCTACAATGAGCAGTTCTTC. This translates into CSGLAGSSYNEQFF.

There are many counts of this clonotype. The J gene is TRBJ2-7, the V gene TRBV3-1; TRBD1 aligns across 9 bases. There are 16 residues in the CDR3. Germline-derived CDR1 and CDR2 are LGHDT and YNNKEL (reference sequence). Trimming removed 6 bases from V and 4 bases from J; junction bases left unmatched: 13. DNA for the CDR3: TGTGCCAGCAGTCGTAACCGGGACAGGGCAACTTACGAGCAGTACTTC. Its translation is CASSRNRDRATYEQYF.

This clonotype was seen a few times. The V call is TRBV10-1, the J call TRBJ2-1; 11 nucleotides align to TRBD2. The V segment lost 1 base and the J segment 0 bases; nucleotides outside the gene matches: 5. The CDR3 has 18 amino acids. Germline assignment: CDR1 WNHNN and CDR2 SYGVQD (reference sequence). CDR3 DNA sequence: TGCGCCAGCAGTGAGTGGCTAGCGGGGGGCCGCTCCTACAATGAGCAGTTCTTC. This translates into CASSEWLAGGRSYNEQFF.

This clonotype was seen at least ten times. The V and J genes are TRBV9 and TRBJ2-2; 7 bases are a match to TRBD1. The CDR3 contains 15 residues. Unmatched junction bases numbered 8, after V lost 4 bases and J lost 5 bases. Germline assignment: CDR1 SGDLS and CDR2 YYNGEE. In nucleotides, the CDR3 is TGTGCCAGCAGCATCCGACAGGGTCCTACCGGGGAGCTGTTTTTT. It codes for CASSIRQGPTGELFF.

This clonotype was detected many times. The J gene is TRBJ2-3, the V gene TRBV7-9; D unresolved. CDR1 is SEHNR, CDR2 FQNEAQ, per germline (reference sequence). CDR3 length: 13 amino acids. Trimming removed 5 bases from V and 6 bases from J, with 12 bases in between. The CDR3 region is CASSRGNWDTQYF. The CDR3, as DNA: TGTGCCAGCAGCCGTGGGAACTGGGATACGCAGTATTTT.

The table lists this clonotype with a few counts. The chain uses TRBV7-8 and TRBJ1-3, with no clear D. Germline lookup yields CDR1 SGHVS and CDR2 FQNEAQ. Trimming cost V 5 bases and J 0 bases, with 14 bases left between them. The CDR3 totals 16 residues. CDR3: CASSQTWANSGNTIYF. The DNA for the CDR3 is TGTGCCAGCAGCCAGACATGGGCCAACTCTGGAAACACCATATATTTT.

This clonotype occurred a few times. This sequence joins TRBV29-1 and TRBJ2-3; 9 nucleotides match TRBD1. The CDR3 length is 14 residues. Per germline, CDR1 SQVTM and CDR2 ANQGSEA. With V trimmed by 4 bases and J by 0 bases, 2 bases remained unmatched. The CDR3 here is CSVGGQGSTDTQYF. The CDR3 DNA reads TGCAGCGTTGGGGGACAGGGAAGCACAGATACGCAGTATTTT.